The 17 T cell receptor beta chains given below trace back to one sample, sequenced in a study of blood T cell repertoires in COVID-19. Profiled with immunoSEQ multiplex PCR; TCRdb holds only in-frame clones, not every one. Counted here are fewer than 350,000 clones, 75% to 90% occurring once; the ten biggest clones make up roughly 13%. Sequences were obtained from peripheral blood. These receptors were taken from an older woman with COVID-19, enrolled during active disease.

The genes are TRBV24-1 and TRBJ2-1; 9 positions match TRBD2. Trimming at V came to 2 bases and at J to 4 bases, leaving 2 bases not matched to a gene. The CDR3 has 15 residues. Germline-derived CDR1 and CDR2 are KGHDR and SFDVKD. CDR3 nucleotides: TGTGCCACCAGTGATTGGCTAGCGGGATACAATGAGCAGTTCTTC. This codes for CATSDWLAGYNEQFF.

V and J are TRBV5-1 and TRBJ2-3; no clear D gene. The CDR3 is made up of 15 amino acids. V lost 0 bases to trimming and J lost 4 bases, with 12 bases between them. Germline loops: CDR1 SGHRS, CDR2 YFSETQ. The CDR3 nucleotides are TGCGCCAGCAGCTTGGCCGCCCGGGTAGCAGATACGCAGTATTTT. Encoded protein: CASSLAARVADTQYF.

The chain joins TRBV7-2 to TRBJ2-5; D gene unclear. V was clipped by 2 bases and J by 7 bases, with 11 bases between them. The CDR3 is made up of 13 amino acids. In germline, CDR1 is SGHTA, CDR2 FQGNSA. CDR3 sequence (DNA): TGTGCCAGCAGCTTAATCCAAGCAGGGACCCAGTACTTC. Protein sequence: CASSLIQAGTQYF.

The J gene is TRBJ2-3, the V gene TRBV7-2; D is undetermined. Trimming cost V 5 bases and J 5 bases, with 8 bases left between them. The CDR3 has 12 residues. The germline CDR1 and CDR2 sequences are SGHTA and FQGNSA. CDR3 loop: CASSLPGDTQYF. The CDR3 DNA sequence: TGTGCCAGCAGCCTCCCCGGAGATACGCAGTATTTT. Full variable domain (remainder filled in from reference TRBV7-2 and TRBJ2-3): GAGVSQSPSNKVTEKGKDVELRCDPISGHTALYWYRQSLGQGLEFLIYFQGNSAPDKSGLPSDRFSAERTGGSVSTLTIQRTQQEDSAVYLCASSLPGDTQYFGPGTRLTVL.

The chain links TRBV2 to TRBJ2-7, with TRBD1 identical over 12 bases. There are 14 residues in the CDR3. With 4 bases clipped from V and 6 bases from J, the junction kept 4 bases outside the gene matches. Germline V gene sequence: CDR1 SNHLY, CDR2 FYNNEI. CDR3 nucleotides: TGTGCCAGCAGTGCGGGACAGGGGGCCTTCGAGCAGTACTTC. It encodes CASSAGQGAFEQYF.

The CDR3 sequence: CASTRGGQGAQPQHF. The CDR3 coding sequence is TGTGCCAGCACCCGGGGGGGACAGGGGGCCCAGCCCCAGCATTTT. The chain combines TRBV28 with TRBJ1-5; TRBD1 aligns across 12 bases. This CDR3 is built from 15 residues. After removal of 7 bases from V and 7 bases from J, the junction contained 8 bases not matched to a gene. Germline V gene data show CDR1 as MDHEN and CDR2 as SYDVKM.

This chain uses TRBV10-3 with TRBJ2-4, with D possibly being TRBD2 (5 bases). V lost 3 bases to trimming and J lost 7 bases, with 16 bases between them. Germline lookup yields CDR1 ENHRY and CDR2 SYGVKD. The CDR3 is 15 amino acids. In DNA form, the CDR3 reads TGTGCCATCAGTGAAAGAGCTAGCCCCGAGAACATTCAGTACTTC. Translation: CAISERASPENIQYF.

The V call is TRBV28, the J call TRBJ1-5, with D possibly being TRBD1 (6 bases). The CDR3 covers 15 residues. V was shortened by 6 bases and J by 5 bases, with 17 bases between the two germline ends. The germline V gene has CDR1 MDHEN and CDR2 SYDVKM. Written as DNA, the CDR3 is TGTGCCAGCAGCTTAACAGGGATAGGCTATCAGCCCCAGCATTTT. Translation: CASSLTGIGYQPQHF.

V and J are TRBV5-4 and TRBJ2-7, with TRBD1 matching over 9 bases. The CDR3 is 14 amino acids. With 0 bases clipped from V and 2 bases from J, the junction kept 0 bases outside the gene matches. In germline, CDR1 is SGHNT, CDR2 YYREEE (reference sequence). The CDR3 nucleotides read TGTGCCAGCAGCTTGGGGGACAGGGCCTACGAGCAGTACTTC. Its protein is CASSLGDRAYEQYF.

This rearrangement joins TRBV12-2 to TRBJ1-5. TRBV12-2 is tagged as a pseudogene. The CDR3 has 18 residues. The chain's CDR3 is CASRLRGGDVYSNQPQHF. The CDR3 DNA sequence: TGTGCAAGTCGCTTAAGGGGGGGAGACGTTTATAGCAATCAGCCCCAGCATTTT.

The chain carries TRBV5-1 and TRBJ2-5; 9 bases map to TRBD1. V trimming: 4 bases; J trimming: 5 bases; junction bases outside the gene matches: 9. This CDR3 spans 15 amino acids. Germline CDR1 and CDR2: SGHRS and YFSETQ. CDR3 sequence: CASSLGGQGWETQYF. In nucleotides, the CDR3 is TGCGCCAGCAGCCTAGGGGGACAGGGATGGGAGACCCAGTACTTC.

The chain is built from TRBV13 and TRBJ1-1, with 7 nucleotides matching TRBD1. With V trimmed by 6 bases and J by 5 bases, 6 bases remained unmatched. The CDR3 length is 13 residues. CDR1 is PRHDT, CDR2 FYEKMQ, per germline (reference sequence). CDR3 coding DNA: TGTGCCAGCAGGGAAACAGGGGAAACTGAAGCTTTCTTT. Protein: CASRETGETEAFF.

The J gene is TRBJ2-7, the V gene TRBV7-9; a possible D gene is TRBD2 (5 bases). V lost 5 bases and J lost 0, with 14 bases in between. CDR1 is SEHNR, CDR2 FQNEAQ, per germline (reference sequence). This CDR3 has 15 amino acids. The CDR3 region has the DNA TGTGCCAGCAGCGTCGCGGGTGGGATCTCCTACGAGCAGTACTTC. Protein: CASSVAGGISYEQYF.

This clone was detected only a few times. The chain combines TRBV6-1 with TRBJ2-5, with 13 bases fitting TRBD2. The CDR3 is 15 amino acids. V lost 3 bases, J lost 5 bases, and 3 bases stayed unmatched. Germline V gene sequence: CDR1 MNHNS, CDR2 SASEGT. The CDR3, as DNA: TGTGCCAGCAGTGAGACTAGCGGGGGGAGGGAGACCCAGTACTTC. It codes for CASSETSGGRETQYF.

The gene calls are TRBV24-1 and TRBJ2-1; TRBD2 aligns across 13 bases. Germline V gene sequence: CDR1 KGHDR, CDR2 SFDVKD. The CDR3 contains 18 residues. J was trimmed by 2 bases and V by 5 bases; bases with no gene match: 8. CDR3 DNA sequence: TGTGCCACCAGTGTCGGGACTAGCGGGGAAAACACCTACAATGAGCAGTTCTTC. This translates into CATSVGTSGENTYNEQFF.

V and J are TRBV21-1 and TRBJ2-5; the DNA was not used to check the table's D call, TRBD2. TRBV21-1 is recorded as a pseudogene. CDR3 length: 15 residues. CDR3 sequence: CASSKGWGGKETQYF. The CDR3 DNA reads as TGTGCCAGCAGCAAAGGGTGGGGGGGAAAAGAGACCCAGTACTTC.

This clone was counted a few times. The chain joins TRBV5-1 to TRBJ1-6, with D possibly TRBD1 on 5 matching bases. V was cut by 4 bases and J by 6 bases, with 20 bases left in between. Germline V CDR1 and CDR2: SGHRS, YFSETQ. This CDR3 comprises 17 residues. DNA for the CDR3: TGCGCCAGCAGCCCATATGATACGACAGCATTTAATTCACCCCTCCACTTT. Amino acid sequence: CASSPYDTTAFNSPLHF.